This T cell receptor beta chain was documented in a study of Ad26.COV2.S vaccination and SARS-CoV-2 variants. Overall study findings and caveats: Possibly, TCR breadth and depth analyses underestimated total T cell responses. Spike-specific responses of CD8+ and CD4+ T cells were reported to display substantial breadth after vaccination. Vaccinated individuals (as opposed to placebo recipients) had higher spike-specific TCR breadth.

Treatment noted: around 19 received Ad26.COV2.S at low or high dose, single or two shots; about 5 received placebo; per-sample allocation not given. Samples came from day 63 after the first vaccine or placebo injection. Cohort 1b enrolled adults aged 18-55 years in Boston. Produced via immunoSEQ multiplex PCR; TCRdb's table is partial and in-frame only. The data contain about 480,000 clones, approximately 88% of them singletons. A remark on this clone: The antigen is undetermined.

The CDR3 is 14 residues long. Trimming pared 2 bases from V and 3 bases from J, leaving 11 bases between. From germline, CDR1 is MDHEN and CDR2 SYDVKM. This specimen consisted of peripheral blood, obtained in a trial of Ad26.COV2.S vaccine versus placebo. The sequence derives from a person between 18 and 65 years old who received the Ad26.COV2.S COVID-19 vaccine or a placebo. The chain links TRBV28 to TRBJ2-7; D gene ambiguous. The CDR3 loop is CASSLEGVNYEQYF. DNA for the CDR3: TGTGCCAGCAGTTTAGAAGGTGTAAACTACGAGCAGTACTTC.